This T cell receptor (beta chain) was found in a study of spatial heterogeneity in lung cancer. Study overall: Raw reads contained each unique TCR and UMI combination more than ten times on average. Findings and limits, study-wide: Tumor mutation counts were tracked by expanded intratumoral alpha and beta TCR counts.

Unique molecular identifiers tagged every individual TCR cDNA molecule. TCRdb itself ran the 5' RACE reads through MiXCR, one entry per CDR3 protein. The sample yields around 20,000 distinct CDR3 sequences, approximately 2.5% seen once. Specified time point: sample taken at primary tumor resection. There were around 72 donors, all of them untreated patients with early-stage non-small cell lung cancer. Trimming took 6 bases from V and 4 from J; bases not matched to a gene: 10. From germline, CDR1 is DFQATT and CDR2 SNEGSKA (reference sequence). The CDR3 contains 15 residues. This clonotype counts as medium-sized. What it binds is unknown.

The clonotype was recovered from a male donor with early-stage non-small cell lung cancer. The specimen comprised lung tumor tissue, sampled at surgery. The V and J genes are TRBV20-1 and TRBJ2-3; 10 bases line up with TRBD2. The CDR3 is CSALIAGGGSDTQYF. The CDR3 region has the DNA TGCAGTGCCCTAATAGCGGGAGGAGGATCAGATACGCAGTATTTT.